This is a list of T cell receptor beta chains from one sample in a study of cytomegalovirus exposure and HLA in healthy donors. Sequencing was performed with immunoSEQ multiplex PCR; in TCRdb, only in-frame clones are kept and a portion is missing. The sample includes about 250,000 clones, roughly 87% seen only once; the top ten take 12%. The sample was PBMCs. The receptors stem from a man younger than 35 in good health and CMV-seropositive. Both conserved end residues are part of each CDR3. D genes are given only for firm matches. Size tells how often a clone was seen (once, few, many) or the class of an expanded clone, and some rows leave it out.

d_call	clone_size	v_call	j_call	cdr3_aa	cdr3_nt
TRBD2	once	TRBV5-1	TRBJ2-3	CASSAIAGVTDTQYF	TGCGCCAGCAGCGCGATAGCGGGGGTAACAGATACGCAGTATTTT
-	-	TRBV29-1	TRBJ2-7	CSVVTGIHEQYF	TGCAGCGTAGTTACCGGGATTCACGAGCAGTACTTC
-	few	TRBV5-1	TRBJ1-1	CASSLVGDNTEAFF	TGCGCCAGCAGCTTGGTGGGGGATAACACTGAAGCTTTCTTT
-	-	TRBV4-1	TRBJ1-3	CASSPRVVSGNTIYF	TGCGCCAGCAGCCCCCGGGTAGTCTCTGGAAACACCATATATTTT
TRBD1	few	TRBV11-2	TRBJ2-7	CASSFRTGIFYEQYF	TGTGCCAGCAGCTTCAGGACAGGGATATTCTACGAGCAGTACTTC
-	-	TRBV29-1	TRBJ2-7	CSVYSPEQYF	TGCAGCGTGTACAGTCCTGAGCAGTACTTC
TRBD2	-	TRBV27	TRBJ2-1	CASSSQTSGRVNEQFF	TGTGCCAGCAGTTCCCAGACTAGCGGGAGGGTCAATGAGCAGTTCTTC
-	few	TRBV6-5	TRBJ1-2	CASSPNPNYGYTF	TGTGCCAGCAGTCCCAACCCTAACTATGGCTACACCTTC
TRBD1	-	TRBV2	TRBJ1-5	CASSEGQAPQGNQPQHF	TGTGCCAGCAGTGAGGGACAGGCACCCCAAGGCAATCAGCCCCAGCATTTT
TRBD1	-	TRBV4-1	TRBJ1-1	CASSPRDRASPEAFF	TGCGCCAGCAGCCCCCGGGACAGGGCCTCCCCTGAAGCTTTCTTT
-	-	TRBV15	TRBJ1-2	CATSRVRGEHGYTF	TGTGCCACCAGCAGAGTTCGGGGGGAACATGGCTACACCTTC
-	-	TRBV6-5	TRBJ1-2	CASSRAGDHYGYTF	TGTGCCAGCAGTCGGGCCGGGGACCACTATGGCTACACCTTC
-	few	TRBV20-1	TRBJ1-3	CSASSGNTIYF	TGCAGTGCTAGCTCTGGAAACACCATATATTTT
TRBD2	few	TRBV19	TRBJ2-7	CASSNLAGGRPYEQYF	TGTGCCAGTAGTAACCTAGCGGGAGGGAGACCCTACGAGCAGTACTTC
TRBD1	-	TRBV5-6	TRBJ1-5	CASSLGGQGGQPQHF	TGTGCCAGCAGCTTGGGGGGACAGGGAGGTCAGCCCCAGCATTTT
-	-	TRBV5-1	TRBJ2-5	CASSLGQVSQETQYF	TGCGCCAGCAGCTTGGGACAGGTTAGCCAAGAGACCCAGTACTTC
-	-	TRBV6-1	TRBJ2-3	CASSARVGTDTQYF	TGTGCCAGCAGTGCCCGGGTAGGGACAGATACGCAGTATTTT
-	-	TRBV4-1	TRBJ2-1	CASSQEQGSYNEQFF	TGCGCCAGCAGCCAAGAACAGGGTTCCTACAATGAGCAGTTCTTC
TRBD2	-	TRBV28	TRBJ2-7	CASGGASGIYEQYF	TGTGCCAGCGGGGGCGCTAGCGGGATCTACGAGCAGTACTTC
-	-	TRBV5-1	TRBJ1-1	CASSFLKMNTEAFF	TGCGCCAGCAGCTTTTTGAAAATGAACACTGAAGCTTTCTTT
-	-	TRBV28	TRBJ1-1	CASGGTEMNTEAFF	TGTGCCAGCGGGGGGACGGAAATGAACACTGAAGCTTTCTTT
TRBD1	-	TRBV28	TRBJ1-5	CASRSTLGGGQPQHF	TGTGCCAGCAGATCCACCTTAGGGGGCGGCCAGCCCCAGCATTTT
TRBD2	-	TRBV11-2	TRBJ2-3	CASSGRLAGEDTQYF	TGTGCCAGCAGCGGGCGACTAGCGGGAGAGGATACGCAGTATTTT
TRBD1	-	TRBV29-1	TRBJ1-2	CSARTGDYGYTF	TGCAGCGCTAGGACAGGGGACTATGGCTACACCTTC